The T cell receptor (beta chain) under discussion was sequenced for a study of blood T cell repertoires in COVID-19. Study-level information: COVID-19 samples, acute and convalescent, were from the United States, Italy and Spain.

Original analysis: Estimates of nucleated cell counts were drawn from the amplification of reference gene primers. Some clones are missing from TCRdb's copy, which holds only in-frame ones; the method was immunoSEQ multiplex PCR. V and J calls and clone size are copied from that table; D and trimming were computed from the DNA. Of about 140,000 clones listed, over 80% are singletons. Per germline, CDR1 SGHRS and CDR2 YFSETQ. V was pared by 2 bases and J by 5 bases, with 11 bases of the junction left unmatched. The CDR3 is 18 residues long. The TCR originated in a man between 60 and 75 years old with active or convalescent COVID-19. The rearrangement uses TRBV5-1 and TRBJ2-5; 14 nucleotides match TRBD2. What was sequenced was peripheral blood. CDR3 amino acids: CASSFYLLGLAGGETQYF. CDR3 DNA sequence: TGCGCCAGCAGCTTCTACCTCCTCGGACTAGCGGGAGGTGAGACCCAGTACTTC.